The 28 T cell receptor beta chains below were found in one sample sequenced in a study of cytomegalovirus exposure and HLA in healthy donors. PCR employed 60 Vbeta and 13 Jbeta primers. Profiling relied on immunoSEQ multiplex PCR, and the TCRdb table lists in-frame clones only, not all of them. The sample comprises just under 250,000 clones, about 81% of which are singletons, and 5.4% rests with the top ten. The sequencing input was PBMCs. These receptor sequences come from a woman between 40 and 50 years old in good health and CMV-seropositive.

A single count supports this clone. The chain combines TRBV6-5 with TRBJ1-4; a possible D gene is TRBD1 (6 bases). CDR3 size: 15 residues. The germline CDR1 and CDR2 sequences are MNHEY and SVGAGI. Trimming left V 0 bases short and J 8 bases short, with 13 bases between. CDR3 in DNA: TGTGCCAGCAGTTACTCGAGGGGGATTGGGGAAAAACTGTTTTTT. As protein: CASSYSRGIGEKLFF.

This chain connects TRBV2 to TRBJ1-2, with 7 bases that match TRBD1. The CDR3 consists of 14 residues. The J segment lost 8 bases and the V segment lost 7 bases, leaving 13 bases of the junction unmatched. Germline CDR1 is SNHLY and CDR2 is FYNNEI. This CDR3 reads CASTTRQGVNGYTF. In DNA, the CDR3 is TGTGCCAGCACCACCCGGCAGGGGGTGAACGGCTACACCTTC.

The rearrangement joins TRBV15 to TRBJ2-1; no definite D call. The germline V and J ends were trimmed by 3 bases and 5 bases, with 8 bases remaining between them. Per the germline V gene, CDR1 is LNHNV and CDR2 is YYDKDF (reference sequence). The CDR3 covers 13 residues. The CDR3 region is CATSSFRDNEQFF. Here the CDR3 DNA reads TGTGCCACCAGCAGCTTCCGGGACAATGAGCAGTTCTTC.

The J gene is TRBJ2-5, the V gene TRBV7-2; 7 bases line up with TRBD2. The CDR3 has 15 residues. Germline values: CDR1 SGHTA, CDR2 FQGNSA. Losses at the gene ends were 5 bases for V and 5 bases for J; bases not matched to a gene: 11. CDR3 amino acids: CASSRGDPGQETQYF. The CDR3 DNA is TGTGCCAGCAGCCGGGGGGACCCCGGGCAGGAGACCCAGTACTTC.

The CDR3 DNA reads as TGTGCCATCAGTGAGTTCTTTGCTGAAGCTTTCTTT. Translated, it gives CAISEFFAEAFF. V is TRBV10-3 and J is TRBJ1-1, with no clear D. The germline CDR1 and CDR2 sequences are ENHRY and SYGVKD. With 1 base removed from V and 6 bases from J, the gap between germline ends came to 6 bases. This CDR3 contains 12 residues.

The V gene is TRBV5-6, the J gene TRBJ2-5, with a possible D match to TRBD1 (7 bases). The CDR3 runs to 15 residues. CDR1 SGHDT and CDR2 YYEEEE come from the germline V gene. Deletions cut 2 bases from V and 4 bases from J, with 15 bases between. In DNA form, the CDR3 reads TGTGCCAGCAGCTTCCGACAGGGAGGTCCAGAGACCCAGTACTTC. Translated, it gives CASSFRQGGPETQYF.

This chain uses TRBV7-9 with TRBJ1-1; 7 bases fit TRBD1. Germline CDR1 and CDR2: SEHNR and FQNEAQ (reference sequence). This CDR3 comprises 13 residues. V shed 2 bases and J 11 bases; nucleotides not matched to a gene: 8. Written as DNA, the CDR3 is TGTGCCAGCAGCTTAATGGGGCAGGGGGAGGCTTTCTTT. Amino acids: CASSLMGQGEAFF.

As DNA, the CDR3 is TGTGCCAGCAGCTTAGGGACTAGCGGGCTCATAACTAGCACAGATACGCAGTATTTT. Translating gives CASSLGTSGLITSTDTQYF. The chain is built from TRBV7-3 and TRBJ2-3, with TRBD2 identical over 12 bases. The germline gives CDR1 SGHTA, CDR2 FQGTGA. J lost 0 bases, V lost 2 bases, and 9 bases had no gene match. This CDR3 is built from 19 residues.

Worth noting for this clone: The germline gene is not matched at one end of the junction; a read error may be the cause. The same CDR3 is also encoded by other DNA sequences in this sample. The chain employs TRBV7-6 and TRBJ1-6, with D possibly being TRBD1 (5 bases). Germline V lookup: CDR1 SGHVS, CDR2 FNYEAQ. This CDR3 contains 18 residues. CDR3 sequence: CASSLGPRGFSYNSPLHF. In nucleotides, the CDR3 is TGTGCCAGCAGCTTAGGGCCCCGGGGGTTCTCCTATAATTCCCCCCTCCACTTT.

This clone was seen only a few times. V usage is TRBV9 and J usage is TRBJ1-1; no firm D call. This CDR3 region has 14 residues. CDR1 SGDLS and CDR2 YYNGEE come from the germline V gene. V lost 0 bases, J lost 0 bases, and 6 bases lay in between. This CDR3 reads CASSVGHMNTEAFF. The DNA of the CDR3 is TGTGCCAGCAGCGTAGGACACATGAACACTGAAGCTTTCTTT.

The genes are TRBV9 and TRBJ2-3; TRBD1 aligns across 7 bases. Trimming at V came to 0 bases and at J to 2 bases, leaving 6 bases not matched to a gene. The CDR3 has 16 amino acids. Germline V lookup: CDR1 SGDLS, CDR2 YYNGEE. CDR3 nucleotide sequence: TGTGCCAGCAGCGTAGCTGGACAGGAGCCCACAGATACGCAGTATTTT. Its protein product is CASSVAGQEPTDTQYF.

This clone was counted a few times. Here the CDR3 DNA reads TGTGCCAGCAGCTCCACCCTAGGGACAGGGTACAATGAGCAGTTCTTC. Translating it yields CASSSTLGTGYNEQFF. The V gene is TRBV7-9, the J gene TRBJ2-1, with TRBD1 matching over 9 bases. J lost 4 bases, V lost 4 bases, and 8 bases had no gene match. CDR1 SEHNR and CDR2 FQNEAQ come from the germline V gene (reference sequence). The CDR3 loop spans 16 amino acids.

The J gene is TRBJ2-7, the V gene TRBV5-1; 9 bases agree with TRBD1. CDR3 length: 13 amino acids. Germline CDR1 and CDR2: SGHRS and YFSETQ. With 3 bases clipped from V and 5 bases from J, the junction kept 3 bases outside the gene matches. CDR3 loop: CASSWTGVHEQYF. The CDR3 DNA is TGCGCCAGCAGCTGGACAGGGGTCCACGAGCAGTACTTC.

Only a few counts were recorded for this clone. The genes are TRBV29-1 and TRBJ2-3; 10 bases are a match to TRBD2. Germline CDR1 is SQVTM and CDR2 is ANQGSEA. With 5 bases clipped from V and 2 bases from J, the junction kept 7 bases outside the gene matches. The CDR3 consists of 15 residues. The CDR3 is CSVMIAGGDTDTQYF. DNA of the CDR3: TGCAGCGTTATGATAGCGGGAGGTGACACAGATACGCAGTATTTT.

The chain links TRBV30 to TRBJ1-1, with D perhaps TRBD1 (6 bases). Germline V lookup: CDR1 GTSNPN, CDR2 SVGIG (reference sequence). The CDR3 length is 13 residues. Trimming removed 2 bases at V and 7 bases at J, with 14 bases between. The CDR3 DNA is TGTGCCTGGAGTCCACTAATGGACAGTGAAGCTTTCTTT. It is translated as CAWSPLMDSEAFF.

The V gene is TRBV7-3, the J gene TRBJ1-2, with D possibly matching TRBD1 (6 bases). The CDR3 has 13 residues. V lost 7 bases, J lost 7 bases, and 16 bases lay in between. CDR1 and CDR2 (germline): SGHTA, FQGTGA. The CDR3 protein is CASNSGGAGGYTF. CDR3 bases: TGTGCCAGCAACAGTGGGGGGGCCGGTGGCTACACCTTC.

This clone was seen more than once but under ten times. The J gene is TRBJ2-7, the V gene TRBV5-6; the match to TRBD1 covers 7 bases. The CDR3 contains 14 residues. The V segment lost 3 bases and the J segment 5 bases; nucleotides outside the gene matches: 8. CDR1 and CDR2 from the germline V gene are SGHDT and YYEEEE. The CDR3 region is CASSSPQGFNEQYF. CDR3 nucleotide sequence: TGTGCCAGCAGCTCCCCACAGGGGTTCAACGAGCAGTACTTC.

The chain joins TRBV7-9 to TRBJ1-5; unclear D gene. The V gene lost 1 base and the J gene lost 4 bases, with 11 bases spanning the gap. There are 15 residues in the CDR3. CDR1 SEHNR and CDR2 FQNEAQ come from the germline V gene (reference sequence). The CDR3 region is CASSLDGRGNQPQHF. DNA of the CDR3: TGTGCCAGCAGCTTAGACGGGCGGGGAAATCAGCCCCAGCATTTT.

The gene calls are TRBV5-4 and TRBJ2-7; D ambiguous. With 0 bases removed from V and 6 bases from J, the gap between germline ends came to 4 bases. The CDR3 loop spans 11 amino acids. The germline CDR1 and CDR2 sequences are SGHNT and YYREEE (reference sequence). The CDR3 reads CASSLGLEQYF. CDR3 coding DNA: TGTGCCAGCAGCTTGGGACTCGAGCAGTACTTC.

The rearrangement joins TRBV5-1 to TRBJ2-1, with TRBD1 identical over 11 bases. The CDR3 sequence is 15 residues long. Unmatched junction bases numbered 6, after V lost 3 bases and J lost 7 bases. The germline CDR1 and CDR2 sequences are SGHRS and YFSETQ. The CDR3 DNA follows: TGCGCCAGCAGCTCCCCGGGACAGGGGGTGAATGAGCAGTTCTTC. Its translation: CASSSPGQGVNEQFF.

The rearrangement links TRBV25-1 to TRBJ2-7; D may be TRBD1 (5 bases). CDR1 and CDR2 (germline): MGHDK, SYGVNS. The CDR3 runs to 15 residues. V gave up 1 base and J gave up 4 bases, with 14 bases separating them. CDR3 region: CASSEFDRPLYEQYF. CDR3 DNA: TGTGCCAGCAGTGAATTCGACAGACCCCTATACGAGCAGTACTTC.

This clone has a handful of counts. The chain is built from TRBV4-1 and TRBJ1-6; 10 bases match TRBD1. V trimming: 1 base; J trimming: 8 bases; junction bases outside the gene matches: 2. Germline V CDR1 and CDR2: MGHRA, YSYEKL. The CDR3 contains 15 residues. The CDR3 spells CASSQVGTGDSPLHF. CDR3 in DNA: TGCGCCAGCAGCCAAGTAGGGACAGGGGATTCACCCCTCCACTTT.

DNA for the CDR3: TGCGCCAGCAGCCAAGACTGGGACAGTAACTATGGCTACACCTTC. Amino acid sequence: CASSQDWDSNYGYTF. The rearrangement joins TRBV4-1 to TRBJ1-2, with 7 bases that match TRBD1. V lost 0 bases and J lost 1; bases outside the gene matches: 2. The CDR3 sequence is 15 residues long. The V gene's germline CDR1 is MGHRA and CDR2 YSYEKL.

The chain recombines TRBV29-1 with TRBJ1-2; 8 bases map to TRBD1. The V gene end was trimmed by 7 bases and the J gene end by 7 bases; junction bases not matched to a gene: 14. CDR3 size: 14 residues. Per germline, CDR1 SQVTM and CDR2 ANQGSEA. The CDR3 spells CSADVEDRVFGYTF. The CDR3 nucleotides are TGCAGCGCTGATGTTGAGGACAGGGTTTTTGGCTACACCTTC.

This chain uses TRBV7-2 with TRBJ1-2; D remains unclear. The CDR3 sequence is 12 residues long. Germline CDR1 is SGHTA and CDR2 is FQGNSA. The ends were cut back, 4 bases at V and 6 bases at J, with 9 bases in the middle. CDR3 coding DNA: TGTGCCAGCAGCTCACAGAGGGATGGCTACACCTTC. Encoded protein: CASSSQRDGYTF.

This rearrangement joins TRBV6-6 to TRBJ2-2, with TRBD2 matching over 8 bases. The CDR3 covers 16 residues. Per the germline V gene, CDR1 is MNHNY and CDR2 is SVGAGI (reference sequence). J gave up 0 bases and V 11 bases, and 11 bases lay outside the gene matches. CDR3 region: CAVPSLAETNTGELFF. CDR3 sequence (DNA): TGTGCCGTTCCCTCACTAGCGGAAACGAACACCGGGGAGCTGTTTTTT.

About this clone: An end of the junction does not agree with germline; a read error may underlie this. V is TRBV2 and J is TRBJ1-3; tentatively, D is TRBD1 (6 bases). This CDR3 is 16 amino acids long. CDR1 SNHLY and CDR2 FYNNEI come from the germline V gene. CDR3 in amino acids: CASRSREGDGQNTMYF. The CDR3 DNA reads TGTGCCAGCAGATCGAGGGAGGGGGACGGTCAGAACACCATGTATTTT. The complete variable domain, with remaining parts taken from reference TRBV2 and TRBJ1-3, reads EPEVTQTPSHQVTQMGQEVILRCVPISNHLYFYWYRQILGQKVEFLVSFYNNEISEKSEIFDDQFSVERPDGSNFTLKIRSTKLEDSAMYFCASRSREGDGQNTMYFGEGSWLTVV.

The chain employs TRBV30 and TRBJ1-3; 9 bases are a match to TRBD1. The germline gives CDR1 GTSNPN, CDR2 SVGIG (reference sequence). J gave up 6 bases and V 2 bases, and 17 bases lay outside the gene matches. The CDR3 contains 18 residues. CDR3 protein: CAWSLRTGVYDIENTIYF. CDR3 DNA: TGTGCCTGGAGTCTTCGGACAGGGGTTTATGATATAGAAAACACCATATATTTT.